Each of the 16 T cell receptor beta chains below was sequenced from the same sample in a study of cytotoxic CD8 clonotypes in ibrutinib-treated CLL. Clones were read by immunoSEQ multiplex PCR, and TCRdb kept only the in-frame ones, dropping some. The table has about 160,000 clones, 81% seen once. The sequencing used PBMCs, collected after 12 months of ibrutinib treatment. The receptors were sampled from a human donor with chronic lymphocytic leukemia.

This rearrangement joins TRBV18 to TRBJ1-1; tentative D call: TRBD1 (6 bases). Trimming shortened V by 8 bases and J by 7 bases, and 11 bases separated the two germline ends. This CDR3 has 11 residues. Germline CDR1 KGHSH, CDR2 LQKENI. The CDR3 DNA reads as TGTGCCAGCCAAGACAGGTTTGAAGCTTTCTTT. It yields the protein CASQDRFEAFF.

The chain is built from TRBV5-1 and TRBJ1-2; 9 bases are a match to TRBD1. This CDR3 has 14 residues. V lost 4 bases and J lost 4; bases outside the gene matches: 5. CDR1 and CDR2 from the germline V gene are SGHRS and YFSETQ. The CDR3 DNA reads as TGCGCCAGCAGCCCCACAGGGGGCTCCTATGGCTACACCTTC. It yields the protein CASSPTGGSYGYTF.

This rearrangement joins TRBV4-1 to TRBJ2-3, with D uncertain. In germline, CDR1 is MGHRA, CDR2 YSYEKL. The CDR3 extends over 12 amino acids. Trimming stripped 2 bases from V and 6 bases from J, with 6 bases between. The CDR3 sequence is CASSQTLDTQYF. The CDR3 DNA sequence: TGCGCCAGCAGCCAAACATTGGATACGCAGTATTTT.

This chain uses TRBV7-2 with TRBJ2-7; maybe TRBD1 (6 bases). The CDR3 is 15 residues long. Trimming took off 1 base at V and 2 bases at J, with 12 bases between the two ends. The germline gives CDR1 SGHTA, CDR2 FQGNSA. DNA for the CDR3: TGTGCCAGCAGCTTAGTTTTCTCAGGGGCCTACGAGCAGTACTTC. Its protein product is CASSLVFSGAYEQYF.

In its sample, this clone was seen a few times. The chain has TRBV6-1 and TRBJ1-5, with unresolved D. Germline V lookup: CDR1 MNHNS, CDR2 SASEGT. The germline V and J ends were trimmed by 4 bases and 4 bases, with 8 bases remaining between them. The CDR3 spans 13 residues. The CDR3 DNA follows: TGTGCCAGCAGTGCGACCCAGAATCAGCCCCAGCATTTT. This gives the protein CASSATQNQPQHF.

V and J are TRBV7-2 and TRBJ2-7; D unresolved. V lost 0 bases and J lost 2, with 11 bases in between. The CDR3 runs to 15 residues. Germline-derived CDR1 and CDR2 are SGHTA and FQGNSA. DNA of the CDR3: TGTGCCAGCAGCTTAGCGGGCACAAGTCCCTACGAGCAGTACTTC. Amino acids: CASSLAGTSPYEQYF.

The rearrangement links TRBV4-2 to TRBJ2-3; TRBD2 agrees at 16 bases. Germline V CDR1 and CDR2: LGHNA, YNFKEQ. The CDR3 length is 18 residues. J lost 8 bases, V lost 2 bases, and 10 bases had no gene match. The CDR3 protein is CASSQTPGTSGGATTQYF. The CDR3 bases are TGTGCCAGCAGCCAAACCCCCGGGACTAGCGGGGGGGCTACTACGCAGTATTTT.

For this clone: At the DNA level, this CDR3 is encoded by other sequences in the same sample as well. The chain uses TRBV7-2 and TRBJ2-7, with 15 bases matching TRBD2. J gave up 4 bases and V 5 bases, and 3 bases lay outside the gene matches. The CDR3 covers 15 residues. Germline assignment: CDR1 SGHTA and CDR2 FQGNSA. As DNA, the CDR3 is TGTGCCAGCAGCCCCGGACTAGCGGGAGGGTACGAGCAGTACTTC. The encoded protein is CASSPGLAGGYEQYF.

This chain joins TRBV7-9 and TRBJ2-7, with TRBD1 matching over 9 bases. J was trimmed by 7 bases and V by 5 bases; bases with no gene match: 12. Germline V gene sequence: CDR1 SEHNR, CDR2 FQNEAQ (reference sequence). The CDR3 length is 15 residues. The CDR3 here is CASSRFSGTGIEQYF. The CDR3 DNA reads TGTGCCAGCAGCCGTTTCTCCGGGACAGGGATAGAGCAGTACTTC.

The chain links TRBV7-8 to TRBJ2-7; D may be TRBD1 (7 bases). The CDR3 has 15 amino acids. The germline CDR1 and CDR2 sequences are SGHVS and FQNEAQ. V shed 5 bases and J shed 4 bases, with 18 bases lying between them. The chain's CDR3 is CASSLSGGSRYEQYF. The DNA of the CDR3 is TGTGCCAGCAGCCTATCAGGGGGGAGCAGATACGAGCAGTACTTC.

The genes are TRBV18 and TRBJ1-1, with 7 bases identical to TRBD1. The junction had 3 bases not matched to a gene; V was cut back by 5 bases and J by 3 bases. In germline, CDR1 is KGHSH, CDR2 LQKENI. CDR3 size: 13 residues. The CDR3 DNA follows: TGTGCCAGCTCAGCCGACAGGGACACTGAAGCTTTCTTT. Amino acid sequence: CASSADRDTEAFF.

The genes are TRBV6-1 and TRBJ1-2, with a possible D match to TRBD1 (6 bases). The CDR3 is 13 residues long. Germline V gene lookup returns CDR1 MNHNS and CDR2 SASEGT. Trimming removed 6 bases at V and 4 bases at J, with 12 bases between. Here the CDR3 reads CASRESGAYGYTF. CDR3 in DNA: TGTGCCAGCAGGGAGTCAGGGGCCTATGGCTACACCTTC.

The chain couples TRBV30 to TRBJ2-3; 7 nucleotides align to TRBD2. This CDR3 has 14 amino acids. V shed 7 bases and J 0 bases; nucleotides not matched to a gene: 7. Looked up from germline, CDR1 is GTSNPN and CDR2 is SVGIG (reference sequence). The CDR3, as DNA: TGTGCCTCCCGGGGGGACGCTAGCACAGATACGCAGTATTTT. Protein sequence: CASRGDASTDTQYF.

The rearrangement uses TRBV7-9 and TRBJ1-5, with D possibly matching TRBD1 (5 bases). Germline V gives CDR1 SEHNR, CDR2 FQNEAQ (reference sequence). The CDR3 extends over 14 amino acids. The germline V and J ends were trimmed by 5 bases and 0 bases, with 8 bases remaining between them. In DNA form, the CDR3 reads TGTGCCAGCAGCATTCAGGGTAGCAATCAGCCCCAGCATTTT. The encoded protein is CASSIQGSNQPQHF.

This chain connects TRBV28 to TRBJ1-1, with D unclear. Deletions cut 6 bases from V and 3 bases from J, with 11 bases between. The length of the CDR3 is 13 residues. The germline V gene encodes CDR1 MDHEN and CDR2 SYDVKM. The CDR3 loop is CASSSRLDTEAFF. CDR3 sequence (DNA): TGTGCCAGCAGCTCCCGTTTGGACACTGAAGCTTTCTTT.

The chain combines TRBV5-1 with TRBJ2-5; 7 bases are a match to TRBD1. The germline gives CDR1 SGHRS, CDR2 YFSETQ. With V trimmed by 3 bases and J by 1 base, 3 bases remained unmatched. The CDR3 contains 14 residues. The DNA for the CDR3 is TGCGCCAGCAGCTCCGGGACAGCCCAAGAGACCCAGTACTTC. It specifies CASSSGTAQETQYF.